Below are 28 T cell receptor beta chains sequenced from a single sample in a study of neurological immune-mediated disorders. One entry per CDR3 protein results from TCRdb running MiXCR on the 5' RACE reads. The table lists 50,000 or so distinct CDR3 sequences, roughly 26% of them singletons, with 23% in the top ten. The sample comprised PBMCs. The receptors were gathered from a woman between 70 and 85 years old in good health.

This clonotype was found many times. The chain carries TRBV7-9 and TRBJ2-5; D perhaps matches TRBD1 (5 bases). The ends were cut back, 1 base at V and 4 bases at J, with 7 bases in the middle. This CDR3 is built from 13 residues. Germline V lookup: CDR1 SEHNR, CDR2 FQNEAQ (reference sequence). This CDR3 is CASSLVGAETQYF. Here the CDR3 DNA reads TGTGCCAGCAGCTTAGTAGGGGCAGAGACCCAGTACTTC.

The rearrangement links TRBV6-5 to TRBJ1-1, with TRBD1 matching 7 bases. Trimming at V came to 3 bases and at J to 6 bases, leaving 13 bases not matched to a gene. The CDR3 contains 16 residues. CDR1 and CDR2 (germline): MNHEY, SVGAGI. As DNA, the CDR3 is TGTGCCAGCAGTTATAGGTCCCCCTACAGGGGTCCTGAAGCTTTCTTT. It yields the protein CASSYRSPYRGPEAFF.

This clonotype appeared many times. J is TRBJ1-5 and V is TRBV5-1; D is perhaps TRBD1 (5 bases). Deletions cut 0 bases from V and 0 bases from J, with 13 bases between. CDR1 and CDR2 (germline): SGHRS, YFSETQ. The CDR3 is 17 amino acids. CDR3 bases: TGCGCCAGCAGCTTGGCAGACAGACTCCCTAGCAATCAGCCCCAGCATTTT. It translates to CASSLADRLPSNQPQHF.

This clonotype was observed at least ten times. The chain couples TRBV27 to TRBJ1-1; D is uncertain. Germline loops: CDR1 MNHEY, CDR2 SMNVEV (reference sequence). This CDR3 has 14 residues. Trimming took off 1 base at V and 1 base at J, with 7 bases between the two ends. The CDR3 loop reads CASSLWPGNTEAFF. CDR3 in DNA: TGTGCCAGCAGTTTATGGCCTGGGAACACTGAAGCTTTCTTT.

The sample holds many counts of this clonotype. The rearrangement joins TRBV11-2 to TRBJ2-3; D not certain. The CDR3 spans 13 residues. The germline V and J ends were trimmed by 0 bases and 6 bases, with 7 bases remaining between them. Germline V gives CDR1 SGHAT, CDR2 FQNNGV. The CDR3 DNA sequence: TGTGCCAGCAGCTTAGATCGGCAGGATACGCAGTATTTT. This gives the protein CASSLDRQDTQYF.

This clonotype was detected ten times or more. CDR3 coding DNA: TGCGCCAGCAGCTCGGGCCGGGGCGGGAATCCCATTGGGGAGCAGTTCTTC. Protein sequence: CASSSGRGGNPIGEQFF. The chain carries TRBV5-1 and TRBJ2-1; weak D call: TRBD2 (6 bases). The germline gives CDR1 SGHRS, CDR2 YFSETQ. The V gene lost 3 bases and the J gene lost 10 bases, with 26 bases spanning the gap. This CDR3 contains 17 residues.

This sequence joins TRBV13 and TRBJ1-2, with D uncertain. Germline V gives CDR1 PRHDT, CDR2 FYEKMQ (reference sequence). The CDR3 is made up of 14 amino acids. V dropped 0 bases and J dropped 7 bases, with 12 bases sitting between them. CDR3 residues: CASSLGGKPAGYTF. The CDR3 region has the DNA TGTGCCAGCAGCTTAGGGGGGAAGCCAGCTGGCTACACCTTC.

This clonotype was recorded at least ten times. The V call is TRBV5-1, the J call TRBJ2-2; 7 nucleotides align to TRBD1. In germline, CDR1 is SGHRS, CDR2 YFSETQ. V shed 0 bases and J 4 bases; nucleotides not matched to a gene: 6. The CDR3 has 16 amino acids. The CDR3 bases are TGCGCCAGCAGCTTGGCCCTACAGGGGAGCACCGGGGAGCTGTTTTTT. Its translation is CASSLALQGSTGELFF.

This chain uses TRBV9 with TRBJ2-1; no clear D gene. From germline, CDR1 is SGDLS and CDR2 YYNGEE. The germline V and J ends were trimmed by 4 bases and 9 bases, with 11 bases remaining between them. The CDR3 is made up of 12 amino acids. The CDR3 sequence: CASSPQLGEQFF. The CDR3 nucleotides are TGTGCCAGCAGCCCGCAGTTGGGTGAGCAGTTCTTC. Full variable domain (outside the CDR3, taken from reference TRBV9 and TRBJ2-1): DSGVTQTPKHLITATGQRVTLRCSPRSGDLSVYWYQQSLDQGLQFLIQYYNGEERAKGNILERFSAQQFPDLHSELNLSSLELGDSALYFCASSPQLGEQFFGPGTRLTVL.

The chain couples TRBV18 to TRBJ2-7; possible D gene TRBD2, 6 bases. The V gene lost 3 bases and the J gene lost 6 bases, with 9 bases spanning the gap. Looked up from germline, CDR1 is KGHSH and CDR2 is LQKENI. The CDR3 is 12 residues long. This chain's CDR3 is CASSPTGVEQYF. DNA for the CDR3: TGTGCCAGCTCACCGACGGGGGTCGAGCAGTACTTC.

This clonotype was counted ten times or more. The chain recombines TRBV28 with TRBJ2-3; no firm D call. This CDR3 region has 12 residues. The germline gives CDR1 MDHEN, CDR2 SYDVKM. Trimming took off 4 bases at V and 8 bases at J, with 10 bases between the two ends. The DNA of the CDR3 is TGTGCCAGCAGTTCCATAGAAGTTACGCAGTATTTT. Translated: CASSSIEVTQYF.

This clonotype was seen only a few times. The CDR3 spells CAITQSLNTEAFF. In DNA, the CDR3 is TGTGCCATCACCCAGAGTCTCAACACTGAAGCTTTCTTT. The chain recombines TRBV10-3 with TRBJ1-1; no clear D. The CDR3 contains 13 residues. The germline CDR1 and CDR2 sequences are ENHRY and SYGVKD. V lost 7 bases and J lost 2, with 11 bases in between.

This clonotype was counted between two and nine times. This chain links TRBV7-3 with TRBJ2-3; D not certain. Germline V CDR1 and CDR2: SGHTA, FQGTGA. Trimming took 3 bases from V and 1 from J, leaving 5 bases between them. CDR3 size: 13 residues. The CDR3, as DNA: TGTGCCAGCAGCTTCCGGGGCACAGATACGCAGTATTTT. Its protein product is CASSFRGTDTQYF.

There are many counts of this clonotype. V and J are TRBV6-4 and TRBJ2-3; unclear D gene. V was shortened by 6 bases and J by 5 bases, with 6 bases between the two germline ends. Germline V gene data show CDR1 as MRHNA and CDR2 as SNTAGT. The CDR3 spans 11 residues. DNA of the CDR3: TGTGCCAGCAGATCCGGAGATACGCAGTATTTT. It codes for CASRSGDTQYF.

This clonotype qualifies as medium-sized. The chain links TRBV20-1 to TRBJ2-3; perhaps TRBD2 as D (7 bases). The ends were cut back, 6 bases at V and 1 base at J, with 14 bases in the middle. CDR1 and CDR2 from the germline V gene are DFQATT and SNEGSKA (reference sequence). CDR3 size: 14 residues. The CDR3: CSAPPGGGTDTQYF. DNA of the CDR3: TGCAGTGCCCCCCCGGGGGGCGGCACAGATACGCAGTATTTT.

The chain combines TRBV5-1 with TRBJ2-7, with TRBD2 matching 7 bases. The CDR3 extends over 10 amino acids. Trimming at V came to 8 bases and at J to 7 bases, leaving 3 bases not matched to a gene. CDR1 SGHRS and CDR2 YFSETQ come from the germline V gene. The CDR3 DNA is TGCGCCAGAAAGGGAGGGGAGCAGTACGTC. Translated, it gives CARKGGEQYV.

Judged by abundance, this clonotype is medium-sized. The V and J genes are TRBV12-3 or TRBV12-4 and TRBJ2-3; D unclear. The V end lost 10 bases, the J end lost 3 bases, and 14 bases lay between the germline ends. The CDR3 spans 13 residues. CDR3 region: CATDTYGTDTQYF. The CDR3 region has the DNA TGTGCCACCGATACCTACGGGACAGATACGCAGTATTTT.

This clonotype turned up a few times. The rearrangement joins TRBV13 to TRBJ1-2; D uncertain. The CDR3 sequence is 14 residues long. Germline V lookup: CDR1 PRHDT, CDR2 FYEKMQ (reference sequence). Between the trimmed V and J ends, which lost 2 bases and 13 bases, there was a span of 20 bases. The CDR3 DNA is TGTGCCAGCAGCTTATCCACTGCCGCTATGGTCGCCACCTTC. Its protein is CASSLSTAAMVATF.

The gene calls are TRBV11-1 and TRBJ1-1, with a tentative D call TRBD1 (5 bases). Germline CDR1 reads SGHAT; CDR2 reads FQDESV (reference sequence). The CDR3 extends over 16 amino acids. V lost 5 bases, J lost 5 bases, and 21 bases lay in between. This chain's CDR3 is CASSPTIGQGDTEAFF. As DNA, the CDR3 is TGTGCCAGCAGCCCAACTATTGGTCAAGGGGATACTGAAGCTTTCTTT.

This clonotype was detected many times. The J gene is TRBJ2-7, the V gene TRBV20-1; 8 positions agree with TRBD2. The trim removed 3 bases at V and 1 base at J, leaving 11 bases unmatched. The CDR3 loop spans 16 amino acids. Per germline, CDR1 DFQATT and CDR2 SNEGSKA (reference sequence). The CDR3 sequence: CSARPFLAGLSYEQYF. The DNA for the CDR3 is TGCAGTGCTAGGCCCTTTCTAGCGGGCTTATCCTACGAGCAGTACTTC.

The gene calls are TRBV20-1 and TRBJ2-3, with D hard to call. Germline values: CDR1 DFQATT, CDR2 SNEGSKA (reference sequence). Trimming left V 7 bases short and J 1 base short, with 9 bases between. The CDR3 is 12 amino acids. CDR3 in amino acids: CSVMTRTDTQYF. The CDR3 DNA is TGCAGTGTTATGACCCGCACAGATACGCAGTATTTT.

This clonotype was seen ten or more times. This chain uses TRBV20-1 with TRBJ1-5, with TRBD1 matching 9 bases. CDR3 size: 16 residues. CDR1 DFQATT and CDR2 SNEGSKA come from the germline V gene (reference sequence). Losses at the gene ends were 6 bases for V and 6 bases for J; bases not matched to a gene: 15. CDR3 protein: CSAAGGGQGFGQPQHF. CDR3 nucleotide sequence: TGCAGTGCAGCGGGGGGCGGACAGGGGTTCGGTCAGCCCCAGCATTTT.

This clonotype was picked up many times. This chain connects TRBV15 to TRBJ2-2; 13 bases align to TRBD2. Germline CDR1 and CDR2: LNHNV and YYDKDF (reference sequence). After removal of 4 bases from V and 2 bases from J, the junction contained 7 bases not matched to a gene. This CDR3 is 18 amino acids long. The CDR3 reads CATSTGTSGTENTGELFF. CDR3 nucleotides: TGTGCCACCAGCACCGGGACTAGCGGGACCGAAAACACCGGGGAGCTGTTTTTT.

Notes on this clonotype: A much larger clone differs by one base, so this may be a read error. V usage is TRBV29-1 and J usage is TRBJ2-1, with 14 positions matching TRBD2. CDR1 and CDR2 from the germline V gene are SQVTM and ANQGSEA. J gave up 6 bases and V 7 bases, and 5 bases lay outside the gene matches. The length of the CDR3 is 14 residues. The CDR3 bases are TGCAGCGGTAGGGGACTAGCGGGAGTCAATGAGCAGTTCTTC. Its protein is CSGRGLAGVNEQFF.

To note about this clonotype: Being one base from a much bigger clone, this may be a read error. CDR3: CARSLGGTGSNEQYF. The DNA for the CDR3 is TGCGCCAGAAGCTTGGGCGGGACAGGGAGCAACGAGCAGTACTTC. The rearrangement joins TRBV5-1 to TRBJ2-7, with 9 bases aligning to TRBD1. The CDR3 spans 15 residues. The germline V gene has CDR1 SGHRS and CDR2 YFSETQ.

This clonotype occurred many times. A read error may account for a junction end that differs from germline. This rearrangement joins TRBV6-1 to TRBJ2-5; TRBD1 is a possible D gene (6 bases). Germline V gives CDR1 MNHNS, CDR2 SASEGT. This CDR3 region has 11 residues. This chain's CDR3 is CASGSGQGMLF. DNA of the CDR3: TGTGCCAGCGGGTCGGGGCAGGGGATGCTCTTC.

This clonotype was detected only a few times. The chain employs TRBV30 and TRBJ2-1; 10 nucleotides align to TRBD2. V gave up 2 bases and J gave up 7 bases; unmatched junction bases: 5. The CDR3 extends over 14 amino acids. Per germline, CDR1 GTSNPN and CDR2 SVGIG (reference sequence). The chain's CDR3 is CAWSRAGGRNEQFF. The CDR3 DNA reads as TGTGCCTGGAGTAGAGCGGGGGGGCGGAATGAGCAGTTCTTC. The whole variable domain, filled in from reference TRBV30 and TRBJ2-1, reads SQTIHQWPATLVQPVGSPLSLECTVEGTSNPNLYWYRQAAGRGLQLLFYSVGIGQISSEVPQNLSASRPQDRQFILSSKKLLLSDSGFYLCAWSRAGGRNEQFFGPGTRLTVL.

Ten or more counts support this clonotype. The chain recombines TRBV20-1 with TRBJ2-5, with 9 bases matching TRBD2. The CDR3 contains 16 residues. V lost 0 bases and J lost 5; bases outside the gene matches: 10. Germline V gene sequence: CDR1 DFQATT, CDR2 SNEGSKA (reference sequence). The CDR3 here is CSARDGGLAGWETQYF. The CDR3 DNA is TGCAGTGCTAGAGATGGGGGGCTAGCGGGATGGGAGACCCAGTACTTC.